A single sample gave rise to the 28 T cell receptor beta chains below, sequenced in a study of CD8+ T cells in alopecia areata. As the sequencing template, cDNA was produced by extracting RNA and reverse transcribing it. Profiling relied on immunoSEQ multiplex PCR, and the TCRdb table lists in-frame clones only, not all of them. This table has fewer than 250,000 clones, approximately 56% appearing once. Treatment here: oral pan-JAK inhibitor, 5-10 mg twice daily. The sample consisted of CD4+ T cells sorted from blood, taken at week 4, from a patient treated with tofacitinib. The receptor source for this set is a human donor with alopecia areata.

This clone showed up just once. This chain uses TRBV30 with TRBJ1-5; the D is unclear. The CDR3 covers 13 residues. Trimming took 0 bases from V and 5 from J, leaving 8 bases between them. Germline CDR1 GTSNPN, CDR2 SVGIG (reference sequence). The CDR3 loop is CAWSVRIDQPQHF. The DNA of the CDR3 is TGTGCCTGGAGTGTACGGATAGATCAGCCCCAGCATTTT.

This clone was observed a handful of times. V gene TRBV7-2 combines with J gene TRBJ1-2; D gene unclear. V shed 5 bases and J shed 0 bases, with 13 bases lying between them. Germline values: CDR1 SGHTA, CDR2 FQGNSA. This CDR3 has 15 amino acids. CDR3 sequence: CASSPLAQANYGYTF. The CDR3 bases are TGTGCCAGCAGCCCACTAGCCCAGGCTAACTATGGCTACACCTTC.

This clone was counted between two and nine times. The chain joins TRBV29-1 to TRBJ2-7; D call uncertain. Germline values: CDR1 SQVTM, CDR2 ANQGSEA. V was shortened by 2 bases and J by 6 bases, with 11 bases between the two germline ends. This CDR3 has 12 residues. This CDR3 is CSVELRFGEQYF. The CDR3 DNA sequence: TGCAGCGTTGAATTAAGGTTCGGCGAGCAGTACTTC.

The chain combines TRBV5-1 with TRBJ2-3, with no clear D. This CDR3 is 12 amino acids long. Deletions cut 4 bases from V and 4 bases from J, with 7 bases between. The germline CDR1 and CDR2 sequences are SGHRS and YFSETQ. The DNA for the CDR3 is TGCGCCAGCAGCGCCCCTTCAGATACGCAGTATTTT. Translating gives CASSAPSDTQYF.

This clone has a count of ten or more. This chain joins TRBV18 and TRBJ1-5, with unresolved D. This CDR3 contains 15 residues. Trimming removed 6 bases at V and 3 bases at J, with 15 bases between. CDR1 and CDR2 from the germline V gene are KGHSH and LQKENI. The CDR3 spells CASSPSAGDNQPQHF. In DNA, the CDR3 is TGTGCCAGCTCGCCGAGCGCCGGTGACAATCAGCCCCAGCATTTT.

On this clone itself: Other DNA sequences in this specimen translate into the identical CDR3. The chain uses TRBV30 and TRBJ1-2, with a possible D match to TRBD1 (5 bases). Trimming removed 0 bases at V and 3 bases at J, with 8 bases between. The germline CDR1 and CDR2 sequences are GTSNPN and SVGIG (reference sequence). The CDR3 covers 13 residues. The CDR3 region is CAWSVQGDYGYTF. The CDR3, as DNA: TGTGCCTGGAGTGTTCAGGGCGACTATGGCTACACCTTC.

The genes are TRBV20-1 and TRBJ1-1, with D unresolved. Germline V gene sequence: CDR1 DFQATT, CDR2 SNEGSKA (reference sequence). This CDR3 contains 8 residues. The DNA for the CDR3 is TGCAGGGAAGGGGAAGCTTTCTTT. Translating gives CREGEAFF.

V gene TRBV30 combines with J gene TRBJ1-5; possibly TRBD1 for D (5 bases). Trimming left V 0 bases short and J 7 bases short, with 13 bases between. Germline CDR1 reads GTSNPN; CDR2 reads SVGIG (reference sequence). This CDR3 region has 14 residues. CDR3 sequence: CAWSVLERGQPQHF. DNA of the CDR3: TGTGCCTGGAGTGTATTAGAGAGGGGCCAGCCCCAGCATTTT.

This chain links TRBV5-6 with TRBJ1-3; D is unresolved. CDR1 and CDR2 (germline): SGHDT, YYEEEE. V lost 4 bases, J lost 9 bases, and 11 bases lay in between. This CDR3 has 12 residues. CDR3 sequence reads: CASSRRTGTIYF. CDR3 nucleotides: TGTGCCAGCAGCCGTCGGACCGGCACCATATATTTT.

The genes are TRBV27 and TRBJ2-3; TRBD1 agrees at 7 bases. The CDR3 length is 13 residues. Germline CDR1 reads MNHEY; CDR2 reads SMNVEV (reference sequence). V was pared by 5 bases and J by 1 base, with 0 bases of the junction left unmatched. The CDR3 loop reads CASSTGGTDTQYF. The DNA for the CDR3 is TGTGCCAGCAGTACAGGGGGCACAGATACGCAGTATTTT.

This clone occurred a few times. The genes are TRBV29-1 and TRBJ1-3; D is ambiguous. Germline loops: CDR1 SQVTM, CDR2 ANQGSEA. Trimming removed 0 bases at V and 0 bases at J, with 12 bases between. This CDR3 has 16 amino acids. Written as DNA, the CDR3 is TGCAGCGTTGAAGATAAACTTCTAAGCTCTGGAAACACCATATATTTT. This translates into CSVEDKLLSSGNTIYF.

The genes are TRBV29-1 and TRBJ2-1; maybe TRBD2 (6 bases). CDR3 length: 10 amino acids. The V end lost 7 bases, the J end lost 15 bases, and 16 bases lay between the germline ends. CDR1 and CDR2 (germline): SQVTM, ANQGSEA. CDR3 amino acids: CSAEPGDRFF. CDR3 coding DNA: TGCAGCGCCGAGCCGGGAGATCGGTTCTTC.

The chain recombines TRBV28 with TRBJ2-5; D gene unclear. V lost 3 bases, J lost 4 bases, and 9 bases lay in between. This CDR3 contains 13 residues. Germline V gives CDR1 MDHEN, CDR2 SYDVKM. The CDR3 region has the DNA TGTGCCAGCAGTTTCGGCCAAATAGAGACCCAGTACTTC. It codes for CASSFGQIETQYF.

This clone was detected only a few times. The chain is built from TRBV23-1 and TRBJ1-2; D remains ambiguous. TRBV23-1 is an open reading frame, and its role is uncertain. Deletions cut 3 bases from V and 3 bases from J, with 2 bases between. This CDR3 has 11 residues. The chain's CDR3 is CASSQDYGYTF. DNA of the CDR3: TGCGCCAGCAGTCAGGACTATGGCTACACCTTC.

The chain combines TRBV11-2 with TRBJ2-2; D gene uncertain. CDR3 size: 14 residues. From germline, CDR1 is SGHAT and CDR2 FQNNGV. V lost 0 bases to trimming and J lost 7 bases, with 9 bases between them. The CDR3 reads CASSLDKGNGELFF. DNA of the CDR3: TGTGCCAGCAGCTTAGATAAAGGGAACGGGGAGCTGTTTTTT.

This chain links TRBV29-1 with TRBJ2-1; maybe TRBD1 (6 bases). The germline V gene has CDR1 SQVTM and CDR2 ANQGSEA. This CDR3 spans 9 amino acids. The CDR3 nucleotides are TGCCTACAGGGTCTTGAGCAGTTCTTC. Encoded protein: CLQGLEQFF.

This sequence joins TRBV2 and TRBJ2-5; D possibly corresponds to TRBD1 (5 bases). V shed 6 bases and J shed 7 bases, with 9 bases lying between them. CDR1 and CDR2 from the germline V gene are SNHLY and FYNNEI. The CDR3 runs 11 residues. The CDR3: CASRGLGTQYF. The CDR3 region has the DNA TGTGCCAGCAGGGGGCTGGGGACCCAGTACTTC.

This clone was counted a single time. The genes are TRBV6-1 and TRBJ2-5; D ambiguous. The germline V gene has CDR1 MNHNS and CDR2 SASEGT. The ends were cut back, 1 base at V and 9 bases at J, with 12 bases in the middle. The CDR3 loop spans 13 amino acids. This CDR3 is CASSEGSVAAQYF. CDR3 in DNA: TGTGCCAGCAGTGAAGGGTCAGTCGCGGCCCAGTACTTC.

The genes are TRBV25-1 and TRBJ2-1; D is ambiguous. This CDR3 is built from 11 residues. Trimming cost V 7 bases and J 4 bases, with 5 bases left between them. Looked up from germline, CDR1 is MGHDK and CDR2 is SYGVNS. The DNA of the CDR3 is TGTGCCAGCACCATTTACAATGAGCAGTTCTTC. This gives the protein CASTIYNEQFF.

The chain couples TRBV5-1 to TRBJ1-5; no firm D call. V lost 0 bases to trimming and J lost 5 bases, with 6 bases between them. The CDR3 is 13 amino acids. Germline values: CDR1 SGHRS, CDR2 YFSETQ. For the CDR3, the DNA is TGCGCCAGCAGCTTGGGGAAGGATCAGCCCCAGCATTTT. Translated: CASSLGKDQPQHF. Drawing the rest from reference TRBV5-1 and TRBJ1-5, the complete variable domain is KAGVTQTPRYLIKTRGQQVTLSCSPISGHRSVSWYQQTPGQGLQFLFEYFSETQRNKGNFPGRFSGRQFSNSRSEMNVSTLELGDSALYLCASSLGKDQPQHFGDGTRLSIL.

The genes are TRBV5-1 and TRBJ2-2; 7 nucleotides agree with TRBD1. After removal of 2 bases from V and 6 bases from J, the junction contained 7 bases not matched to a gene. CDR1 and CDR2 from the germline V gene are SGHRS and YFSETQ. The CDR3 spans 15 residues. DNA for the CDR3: TGCGCCAGCAGCTTCTCGACAGGGTGGGCCGGGGAGCTGTTTTTT. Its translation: CASSFSTGWAGELFF.

The CDR3 here is CASSLAIREGNEQFF. As DNA, the CDR3 is TGCGCCAGCAGCTTGGCGATACGGGAGGGGAATGAGCAGTTCTTC. The gene calls are TRBV5-1 and TRBJ2-1, with 8 bases lining up with TRBD2. Looked up from germline, CDR1 is SGHRS and CDR2 is YFSETQ. The CDR3 contains 15 residues. Trimming removed 0 bases from V and 7 bases from J; junction bases left unmatched: 6.

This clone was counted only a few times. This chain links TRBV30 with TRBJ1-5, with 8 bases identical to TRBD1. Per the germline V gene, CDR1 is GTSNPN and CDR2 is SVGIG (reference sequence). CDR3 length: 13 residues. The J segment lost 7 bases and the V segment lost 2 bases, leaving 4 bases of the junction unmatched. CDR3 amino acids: CAWSIGQGQPQHF. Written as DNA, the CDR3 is TGTGCCTGGAGTATCGGACAGGGACAGCCCCAGCATTTT.

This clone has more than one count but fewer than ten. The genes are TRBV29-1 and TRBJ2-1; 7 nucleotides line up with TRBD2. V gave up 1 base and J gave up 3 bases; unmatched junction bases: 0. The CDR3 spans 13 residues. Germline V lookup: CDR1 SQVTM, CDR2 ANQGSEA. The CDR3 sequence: CSVEGGSYNEQFF. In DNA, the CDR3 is TGCAGCGTTGAAGGCGGGAGCTACAATGAGCAGTTCTTC.

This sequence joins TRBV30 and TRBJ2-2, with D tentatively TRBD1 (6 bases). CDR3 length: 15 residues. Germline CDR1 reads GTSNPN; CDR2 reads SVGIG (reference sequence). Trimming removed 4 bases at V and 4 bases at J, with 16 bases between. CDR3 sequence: CAWKKVAGATGELFF. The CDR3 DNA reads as TGTGCCTGGAAAAAGGTTGCAGGGGCCACCGGGGAGCTGTTTTTT.

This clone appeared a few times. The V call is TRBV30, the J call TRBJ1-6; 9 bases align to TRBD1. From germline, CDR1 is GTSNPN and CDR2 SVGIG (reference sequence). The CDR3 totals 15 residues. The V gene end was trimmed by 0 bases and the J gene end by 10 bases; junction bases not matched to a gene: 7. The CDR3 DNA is TGTGCCTGGAGTGTGGGGGACAGGGCTGGATCACCCCTCCACTTT. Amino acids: CAWSVGDRAGSPLHF.

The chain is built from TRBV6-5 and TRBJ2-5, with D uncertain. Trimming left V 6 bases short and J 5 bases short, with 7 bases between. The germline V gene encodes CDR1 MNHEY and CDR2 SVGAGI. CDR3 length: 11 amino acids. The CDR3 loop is CASSRLETQYF. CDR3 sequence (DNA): TGTGCCAGCAGCCGACTGGAGACCCAGTACTTC.

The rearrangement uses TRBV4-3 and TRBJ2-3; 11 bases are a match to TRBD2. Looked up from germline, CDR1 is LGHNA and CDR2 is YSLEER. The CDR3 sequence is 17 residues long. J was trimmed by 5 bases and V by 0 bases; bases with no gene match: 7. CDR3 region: CASSQDLAGGVEDTQYF. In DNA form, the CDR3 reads TGCGCCAGCAGCCAAGACCTAGCGGGAGGAGTGGAAGATACGCAGTATTTT.